This is a list of T cell receptor beta chains from one sample in a study of T cell responses to AZD1222 COVID-19 vaccine. Sequencing used immunoSEQ multiplex PCR; TCRdb keeps in-frame clones, though not all of them. The sample holds 200,000 to 300,000 clones; over 85% are singletons and the top ten take around 0.57%. The sample here was peripheral blood, taken on day 0 of AZD1222 vaccination. These receptors came from an adult in good health. CDR3s include the opening cysteine and the closing phenylalanine or tryptophan. The D gene is left open where the match is weak. A row's size may be missing; if present it is once, few, many or a size class.

size: NA
V: TRBV4-1
J: TRBJ1-2
D: NA
CDR3: CASSGKIDYGYTF
DNA: TGCGCCAGCAGCGGGAAGATCGACTATGGCTACACCTTC

size: NA
V: TRBV27
J: TRBJ2-5
D: NA
CDR3: CASSERSATETQYF
DNA: TGTGCCAGCAGCGAACGTTCCGCAACGGAGACCCAGTACTTC

size: NA
V: TRBV5-1
J: TRBJ2-7
D: NA
CDR3: CASSWDGVYEQYF
DNA: TGCGCCAGCAGCTGGGACGGAGTCTACGAGCAGTACTTC

size: NA
V: TRBV4-2
J: TRBJ2-2
D: NA
CDR3: CASSQELVTGELFF
DNA: TGTGCCAGCAGCCAAGAACTGGTTACCGGGGAGCTGTTTTTT

size: NA
V: TRBV6-1
J: TRBJ1-2
D: NA
CDR3: CASSDATLTDGGYTF
DNA: TGTGCCAGCAGTGACGCGACCCTGACAGACGGGGGCTACACCTTC

size: NA
V: TRBV7-3
J: TRBJ2-1
D: TRBD2
CDR3: CASSSTSGRAHEQFF
DNA: TGTGCCAGCAGCTCAACTAGCGGGAGGGCCCATGAGCAGTTCTTC

size: NA
V: TRBV28
J: TRBJ1-1
D: NA
CDR3: CASSLNLMNTEAFF
DNA: TGTGCCAGCAGTTTAAACCTTATGAACACTGAAGCTTTCTTT

size: NA
V: TRBV7-2
J: TRBJ2-7
D: NA
CDR3: CASSLELMGPVSYEQYF
DNA: TGTGCCAGCAGCTTAGAACTGATGGGCCCGGTCTCCTACGAGCAGTACTTC

size: NA
V: TRBV27
J: TRBJ2-3
D: TRBD2
CDR3: CASSLYGLAGGVGTQYF
DNA: TGTGCCAGCAGTTTATACGGACTAGCGGGAGGGGTAGGAACGCAGTATTTT

size: NA
V: TRBV2
J: TRBJ1-1
D: NA
CDR3: CASQRTGTTF
DNA: TGTGCCAGCCAAAGAACCGGGACAACATTT

size: NA
V: TRBV4-1
J: TRBJ1-6
D: TRBD1
CDR3: CASSPGGQGPLMGYSPLHF
DNA: TGCGCCAGCAGCCCTGGGGGACAGGGGCCACTAATGGGGTATTCACCCCTCCACTTT

size: NA
V: TRBV5-4
J: TRBJ1-1
D: NA
CDR3: CASSSRQDTEAFF
DNA: TGTGCCAGCAGCTCACGGCAGGATACTGAAGCTTTCTTT

size: NA
V: TRBV28
J: TRBJ1-5
D: NA
CDR3: CASRVTGINQPQHF
DNA: TGTGCCAGCAGAGTCACAGGAATCAATCAGCCCCAGCATTTT

size: NA
V: TRBV28
J: TRBJ2-7
D: NA
CDR3: CASTSGILSYEQYF
DNA: TGTGCCAGCACCTCGGGCATCCTCTCCTACGAGCAGTACTTC

size: NA
V: TRBV6-6
J: TRBJ1-5
D: NA
CDR3: CASSHKGGQPQHF
DNA: TGTGCCAGCAGCCACAAGGGGGGGCAGCCCCAGCATTTT

size: NA
V: TRBV6-5
J: TRBJ2-7
D: TRBD1
CDR3: CASSPGQGGEQYF
DNA: TGTGCCAGCAGTCCGGGACAGGGGGGGGAGCAGTACTTC

size: NA
V: TRBV5-1
J: TRBJ1-6
D: TRBD1
CDR3: CASSRAQGGGSPLHF
DNA: TGCGCCAGCAGCAGGGCCCAGGGGGGAGGTTCACCCCTCCACTTT

size: NA
V: TRBV9
J: TRBJ1-3
D: NA
CDR3: CASSVTTGGNTIYF
DNA: TGTGCCAGCAGCGTTACGACAGGTGGAAACACCATATATTTT

size: NA
V: TRBV6-5
J: TRBJ1-2
D: NA
CDR3: CASRRGDYGYTF
DNA: TGTGCCAGTCGGAGGGGGGACTATGGCTACACCTTC

size: NA
V: TRBV28
J: TRBJ1-5
D: NA
CDR3: CASGRQPQHF
DNA: TGTGCCAGCGGGAGGCAGCCCCAGCATTTT

size: NA
V: TRBV28
J: TRBJ1-6
D: NA
CDR3: CASSSTLSTLHF
DNA: TGTGCCAGCAGTTCCACCTTAAGCACCCTCCACTTT

size: NA
V: TRBV12-3/TRBV12-4
J: TRBJ2-1
D: NA
CDR3: CASNSFSGAVQFF
DNA: TGTGCCAGCAACTCCTTCTCAGGGGCCGTGCAGTTCTTC

size: few
V: TRBV3-1/TRBV3-2
J: TRBJ2-7
D: NA
CDR3: CASSQRWDIVYEQYF
DNA: TGTGCCAGCAGCCAGAGGTGGGACATCGTCTACGAGCAGTACTTC

size: NA
V: TRBV18
J: TRBJ1-2
D: NA
CDR3: CASSPPAGYKGYTF
DNA: TGTGCCAGCTCACCCCCCGCAGGGTATAAGGGCTACACCTTC

size: NA
V: TRBV6-4
J: TRBJ2-1
D: NA
CDR3: CASSDGGRYEQFF
DNA: TGTGCCAGCAGTGATGGTGGAAGGTATGAGCAGTTCTTC

size: NA
V: TRBV3-1/TRBV3-2
J: TRBJ1-3
D: NA
CDR3: CASTRGGSGNTIYF
DNA: TGTGCCAGCACCCGCGGAGGGTCCGGAAACACCATATATTTT

size: NA
V: TRBV7-9
J: TRBJ2-1
D: NA
CDR3: CASSQRQLNNEQFF
DNA: TGTGCCAGCAGCCAACGACAGCTGAACAATGAGCAGTTCTTC

size: NA
V: TRBV27
J: TRBJ2-7
D: NA
CDR3: CARLGAYEQYF
DNA: TGTGCCAGATTGGGGGCCTACGAGCAGTACTTC

size: NA
V: TRBV18
J: TRBJ1-5
D: NA
CDR3: CASSPEDNQPQHF
DNA: TGTGCCAGCTCACCGGAGGACAATCAGCCCCAGCATTTT

size: NA
V: TRBV5-1
J: TRBJ2-7
D: NA
CDR3: CASSSNSPRGEQYF
DNA: TGCGCCAGCAGCTCCAATTCCCCCCGAGGGGAGCAGTACTTC

size: NA
V: TRBV21-1
J: TRBJ1-1
D: NA
CDR3: CASSRQGLNTEAFF
DNA: TGTGCCAGCAGCAGACAGGGGCTGAACACTGAAGCTTTCTTT

size: NA
V: TRBV6-5
J: TRBJ2-7
D: NA
CDR3: CASSYPSYEQYF
DNA: TGTGCCAGCAGTTACCCCAGCTACGAGCAGTACTTC